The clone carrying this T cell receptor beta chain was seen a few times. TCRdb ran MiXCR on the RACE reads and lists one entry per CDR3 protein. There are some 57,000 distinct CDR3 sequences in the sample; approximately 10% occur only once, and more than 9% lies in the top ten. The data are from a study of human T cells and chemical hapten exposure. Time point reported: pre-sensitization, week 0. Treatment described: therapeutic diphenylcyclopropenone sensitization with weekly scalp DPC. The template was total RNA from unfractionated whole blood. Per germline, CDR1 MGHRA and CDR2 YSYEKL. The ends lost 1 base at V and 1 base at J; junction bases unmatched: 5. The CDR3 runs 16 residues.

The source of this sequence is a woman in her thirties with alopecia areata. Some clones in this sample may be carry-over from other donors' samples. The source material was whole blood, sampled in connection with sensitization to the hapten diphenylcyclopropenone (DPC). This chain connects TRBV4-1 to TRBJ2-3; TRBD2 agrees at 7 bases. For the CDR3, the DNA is TGCGCCAGCAGCCAAGTAGGCGGGGGTCGCACAGATACGCAGTATTTT. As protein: CASSQVGGGRTDTQYF.